These T cell receptor beta chains were read from a single sample in a study of T-cell memory formation after mild COVID-19. A single record per CDR3 protein comes from TCRdb applying MiXCR to the 5' RACE reads. The data show 450,000 to 700,000 distinct CDR3 sequences, about a sixth seen once. The sequencing input was PBMCs or a T cell subset sorted from them (not recorded which). These receptors were obtained from an adult woman who had mild COVID-19 (a few samples of this study predate the infection). Cell type and time point are not known. Each CDR3 is given with its conserved first and last residue. A D gene is named only where the DNA matches it firmly. Where a row states a size, it is once, few, many or the class of an expanded clone; other rows omit it.

abundance: -
d_gene: TRBD2
v_gene: TRBV20-1
j_gene: TRBJ2-7
CDR3nt: TGCAGTGCTATAGGGACTAGCGGGGGGTACGAGCAGTACTTC
CDR3aa: CSAIGTSGGYEQYF

abundance: -
d_gene: -
v_gene: TRBV9
j_gene: TRBJ2-6
CDR3nt: TGTGCCAGCAGCGTAGAGGGAACTCCCCTCTCTGGGGCCAACGTCCTGACTTTC
CDR3aa: CASSVEGTPLSGANVLTF

abundance: few
d_gene: TRBD2
v_gene: TRBV5-5
j_gene: TRBJ2-7
CDR3nt: TGTGCCAGCAGCTTCGGGGCTAGCGGGGCCTACGAGCAGTACTTC
CDR3aa: CASSFGASGAYEQYF

abundance: few
d_gene: -
v_gene: TRBV29-1
j_gene: TRBJ1-1
CDR3nt: TGCAGCGTTGACAGAGACAGCGACACTGAAGCTTTCTTT
CDR3aa: CSVDRDSDTEAFF

abundance: -
d_gene: -
v_gene: TRBV7-9
j_gene: TRBJ1-2
CDR3nt: TGTGCCAGCAGCTTCGAAGAACCCGAGGCCCCCAACTATGGCTACACCTTC
CDR3aa: CASSFEEPEAPNYGYTF

abundance: -
d_gene: -
v_gene: TRBV7-6
j_gene: TRBJ2-2
CDR3nt: TGTGCCAGCAGCTTACGCTGGGGCCACACCGGGGAGCTGTTTTTT
CDR3aa: CASSLRWGHTGELFF

abundance: -
d_gene: TRBD1
v_gene: TRBV2
j_gene: TRBJ2-6
CDR3nt: TGTGCCAGCAGTCTGACGGGACAGTCCTCTGGGGCCAACGTCCTGACTTTC
CDR3aa: CASSLTGQSSGANVLTF

abundance: few
d_gene: TRBD2
v_gene: TRBV6-5
j_gene: TRBJ2-3
CDR3nt: TGTGCCAGCAGTTACGATGGACTAGCGGGGGGGTTAAGCACAGATACGCAGTATTTT
CDR3aa: CASSYDGLAGGLSTDTQYF

abundance: few
d_gene: -
v_gene: TRBV7-9
j_gene: TRBJ2-5
CDR3nt: TGTGCCAGCAGCTTCGCGACCCGGGGCGCGGGTAGGGAGACCCAGTACTTC
CDR3aa: CASSFATRGAGRETQYF

abundance: few
d_gene: -
v_gene: TRBV5-1
j_gene: TRBJ1-2
CDR3nt: TGCGCCAGCAGCTTGTTGGCAGGCCATGGCTACACCTTC
CDR3aa: CASSLLAGHGYTF

abundance: -
d_gene: -
v_gene: TRBV4-1
j_gene: TRBJ1-1
CDR3nt: TGCGCCAGCAGCCAAGATCGCAGGGAGGACACTGAAGCTTTCTTT
CDR3aa: CASSQDRREDTEAFF

abundance: few
d_gene: -
v_gene: TRBV6-2/TRBV6-3
j_gene: TRBJ1-5
CDR3nt: TGTGCCAGCAGTTACCTGGGAGGGAGACAGCCCCAGCATTTT
CDR3aa: CASSYLGGRQPQHF

abundance: few
d_gene: -
v_gene: TRBV5-5
j_gene: TRBJ1-3
CDR3nt: TGTGCCAGCAGCTTGGAGGGTATGTCTGGAAACACCATATATTTT
CDR3aa: CASSLEGMSGNTIYF

abundance: -
d_gene: -
v_gene: TRBV4-2
j_gene: TRBJ1-5
CDR3nt: TGTGCCAGCAGCCAAACGTGGGAGGTTTATAGCAATCAGCCCCAGCATTTT
CDR3aa: CASSQTWEVYSNQPQHF

abundance: few
d_gene: TRBD1
v_gene: TRBV20-1
j_gene: TRBJ1-5
CDR3nt: TGCAGTGCTAGATTAGCGACAGGGCGAGGCATTGAACAGCCCCAGCATTTT
CDR3aa: CSARLATGRGIEQPQHF

abundance: few
d_gene: TRBD2
v_gene: TRBV3-1
j_gene: TRBJ2-7
CDR3nt: TGTGCCAGCAGCCAAGGGGGGGGACTAGCGCTGACCTACGAGCAGTACTTC
CDR3aa: CASSQGGGLALTYEQYF

abundance: -
d_gene: TRBD1
v_gene: TRBV6-6
j_gene: TRBJ2-1
CDR3nt: TGTGCCAGCAGTGCCGGGACAGGGTTCTTCGATGAGCAGTTCTTC
CDR3aa: CASSAGTGFFDEQFF

abundance: many
d_gene: -
v_gene: TRBV12-5
j_gene: TRBJ2-2
CDR3nt: TGTGCTAGTGGTTTGGGACCCATGAACACCGGGGAGCTGTTTTTT
CDR3aa: CASGLGPMNTGELFF

abundance: -
d_gene: -
v_gene: TRBV2
j_gene: TRBJ2-5
CDR3nt: TGTGCCGGACGTGGGGGGTTCCAAGAGACCCAGTACTTC
CDR3aa: CAGRGGFQETQYF

abundance: -
d_gene: TRBD2
v_gene: TRBV29-1
j_gene: TRBJ2-4
CDR3nt: TGCAGCGTTGATGGGGGGGACAAAAACATTCAGTACTTC
CDR3aa: CSVDGGDKNIQYF

abundance: -
d_gene: -
v_gene: TRBV7-9
j_gene: TRBJ1-1
CDR3nt: TGTGCCACCTGGGGAGGGAACACTGAAGCTTTCTTT
CDR3aa: CATWGGNTEAFF

abundance: -
d_gene: -
v_gene: TRBV3-1
j_gene: TRBJ2-2
CDR3nt: TGTGCCAGCAGCCAAACCGAGACGGCGGGCATGACCGGGGAGCTGTTTTTT
CDR3aa: CASSQTETAGMTGELFF